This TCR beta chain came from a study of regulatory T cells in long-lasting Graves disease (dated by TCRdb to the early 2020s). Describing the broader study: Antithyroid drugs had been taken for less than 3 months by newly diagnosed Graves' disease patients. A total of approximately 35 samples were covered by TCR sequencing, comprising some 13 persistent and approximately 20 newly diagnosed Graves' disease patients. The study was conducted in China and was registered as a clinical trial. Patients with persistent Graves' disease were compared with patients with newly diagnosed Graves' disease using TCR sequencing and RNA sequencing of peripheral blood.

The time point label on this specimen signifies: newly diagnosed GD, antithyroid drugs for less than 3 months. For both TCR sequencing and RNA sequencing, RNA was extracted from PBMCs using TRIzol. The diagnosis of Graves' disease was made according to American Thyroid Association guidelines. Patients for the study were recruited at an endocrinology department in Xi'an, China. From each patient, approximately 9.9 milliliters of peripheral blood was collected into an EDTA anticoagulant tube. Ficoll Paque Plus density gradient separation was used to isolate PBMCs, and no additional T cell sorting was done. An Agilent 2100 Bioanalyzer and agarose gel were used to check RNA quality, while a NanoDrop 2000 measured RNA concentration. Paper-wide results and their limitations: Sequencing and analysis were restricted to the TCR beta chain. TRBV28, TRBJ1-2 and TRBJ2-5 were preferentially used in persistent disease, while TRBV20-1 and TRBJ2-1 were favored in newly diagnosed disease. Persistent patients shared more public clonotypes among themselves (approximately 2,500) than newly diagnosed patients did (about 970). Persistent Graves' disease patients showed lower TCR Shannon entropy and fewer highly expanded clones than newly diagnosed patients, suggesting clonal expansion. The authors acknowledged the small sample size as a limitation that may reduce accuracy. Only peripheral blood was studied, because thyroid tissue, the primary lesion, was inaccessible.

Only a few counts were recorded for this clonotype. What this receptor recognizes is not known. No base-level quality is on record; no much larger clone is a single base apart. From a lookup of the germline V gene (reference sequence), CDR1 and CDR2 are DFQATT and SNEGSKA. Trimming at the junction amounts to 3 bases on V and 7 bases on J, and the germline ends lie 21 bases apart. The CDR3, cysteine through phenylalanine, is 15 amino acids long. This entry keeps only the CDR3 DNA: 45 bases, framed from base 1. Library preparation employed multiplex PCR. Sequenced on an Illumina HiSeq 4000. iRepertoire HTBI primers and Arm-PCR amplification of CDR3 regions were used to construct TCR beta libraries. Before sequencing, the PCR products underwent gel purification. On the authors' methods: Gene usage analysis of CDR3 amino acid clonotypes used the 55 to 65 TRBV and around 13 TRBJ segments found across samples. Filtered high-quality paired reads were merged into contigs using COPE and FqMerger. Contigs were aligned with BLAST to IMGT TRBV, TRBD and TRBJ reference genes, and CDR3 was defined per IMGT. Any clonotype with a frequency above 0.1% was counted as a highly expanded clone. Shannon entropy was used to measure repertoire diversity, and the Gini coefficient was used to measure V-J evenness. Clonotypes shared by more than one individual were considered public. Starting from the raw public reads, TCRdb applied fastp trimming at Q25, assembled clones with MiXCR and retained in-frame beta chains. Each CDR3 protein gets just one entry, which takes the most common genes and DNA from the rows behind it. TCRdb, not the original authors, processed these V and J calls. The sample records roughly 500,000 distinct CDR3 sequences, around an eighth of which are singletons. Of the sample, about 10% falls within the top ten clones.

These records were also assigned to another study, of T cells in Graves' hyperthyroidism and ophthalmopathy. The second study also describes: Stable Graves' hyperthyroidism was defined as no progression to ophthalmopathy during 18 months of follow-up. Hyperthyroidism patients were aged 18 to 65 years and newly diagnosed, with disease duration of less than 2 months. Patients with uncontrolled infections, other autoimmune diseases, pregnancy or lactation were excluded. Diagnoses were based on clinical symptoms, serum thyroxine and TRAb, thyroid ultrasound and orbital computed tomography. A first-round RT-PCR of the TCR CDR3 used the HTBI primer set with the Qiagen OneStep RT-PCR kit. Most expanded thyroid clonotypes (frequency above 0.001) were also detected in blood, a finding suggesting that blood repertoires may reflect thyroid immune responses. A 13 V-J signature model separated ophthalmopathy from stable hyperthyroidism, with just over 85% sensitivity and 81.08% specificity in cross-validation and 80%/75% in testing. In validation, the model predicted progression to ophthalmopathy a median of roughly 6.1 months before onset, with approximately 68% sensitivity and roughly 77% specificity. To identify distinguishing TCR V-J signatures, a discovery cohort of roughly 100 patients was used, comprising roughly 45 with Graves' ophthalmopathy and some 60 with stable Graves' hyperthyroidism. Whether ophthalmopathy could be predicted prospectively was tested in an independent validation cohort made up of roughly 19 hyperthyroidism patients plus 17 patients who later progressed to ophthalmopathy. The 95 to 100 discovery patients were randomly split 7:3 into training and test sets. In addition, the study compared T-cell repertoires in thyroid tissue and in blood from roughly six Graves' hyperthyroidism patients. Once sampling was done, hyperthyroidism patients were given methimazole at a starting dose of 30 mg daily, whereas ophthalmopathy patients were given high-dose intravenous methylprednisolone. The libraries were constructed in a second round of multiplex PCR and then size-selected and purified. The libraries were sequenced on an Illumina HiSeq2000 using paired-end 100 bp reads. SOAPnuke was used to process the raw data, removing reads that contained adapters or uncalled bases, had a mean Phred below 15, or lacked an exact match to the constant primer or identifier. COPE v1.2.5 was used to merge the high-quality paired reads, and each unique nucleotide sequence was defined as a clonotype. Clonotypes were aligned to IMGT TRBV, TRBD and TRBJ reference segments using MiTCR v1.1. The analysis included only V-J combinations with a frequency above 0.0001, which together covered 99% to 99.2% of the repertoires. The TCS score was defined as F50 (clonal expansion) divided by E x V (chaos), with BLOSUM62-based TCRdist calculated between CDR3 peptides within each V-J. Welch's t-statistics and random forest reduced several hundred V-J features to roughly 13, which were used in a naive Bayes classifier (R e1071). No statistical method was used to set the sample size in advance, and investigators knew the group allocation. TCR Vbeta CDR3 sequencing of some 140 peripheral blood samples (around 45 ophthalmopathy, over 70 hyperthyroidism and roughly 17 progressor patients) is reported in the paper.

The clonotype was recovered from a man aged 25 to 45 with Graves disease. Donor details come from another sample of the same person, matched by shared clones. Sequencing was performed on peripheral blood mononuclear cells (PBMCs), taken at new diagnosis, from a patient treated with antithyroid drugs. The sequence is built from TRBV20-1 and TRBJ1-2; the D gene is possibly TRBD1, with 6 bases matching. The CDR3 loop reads CSASGGAGTLGGYTF. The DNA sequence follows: TGCAGTGCTAGTGGGGGGGCCGGGACCCTAGGTGGCTACACCTTC.